The 15 T cell receptor beta chains given below trace back to one sample, sequenced in a study of blood T cells in healthy people across ages. A second roughly 7 to 11 cycle PCR used barcoded and J-beta primers. TCRdb redid the calling of the 5' RACE reads with MiXCR, one entry per CDR3 protein. The repertoire holds 1.5 million to 2 million distinct CDR3 sequences, roughly 43% seen once, with 23% in the top ten. Sequencing was done on a sample of blood. These TCRs come from a human donor in good health.

The chain joins TRBV12-5 to TRBJ1-2; D unclear. Germline V gives CDR1 LGHNT, CDR2 FRNRAP. V lost 5 bases to trimming and J lost 2 bases, with 9 bases between them. This CDR3 contains 13 residues. Written as DNA, the CDR3 is TGTGCTAGTGGTGAGGGCCTCAACTATGGCTACACCTTC. It codes for CASGEGLNYGYTF. Variable domain in full (rest from reference TRBV12-5 and TRBJ1-2): DARVTQTPRHKVTEMGQEVTMRCQPILGHNTVFWYRQTMMQGLELLAYFRNRAPLDDSGMPKDRFSAEMPDATLATLKIQPSEPRDSAVYFCASGEGLNYGYTFGSGTRLTVV.

The chain recombines TRBV4-1 with TRBJ2-1; 10 bases are shared with TRBD2. The germline V gene encodes CDR1 MGHRA and CDR2 YSYEKL. The CDR3 runs to 16 residues. V lost 2 bases, J lost 6 bases, and 7 bases stayed unmatched. The CDR3 reads CASSQSERGGRNEQFF. The CDR3 DNA is TGCGCCAGCAGCCAATCAGAGCGGGGGGGCCGCAATGAGCAGTTCTTC.

This clonotype was seen more than once but under ten times. J is TRBJ2-7 and V is TRBV27; TRBD1 might be the D (5 bases). With 4 bases removed from V and 2 bases from J, the gap between germline ends came to 12 bases. This CDR3 comprises 14 residues. Germline lookup yields CDR1 MNHEY and CDR2 SMNVEV (reference sequence). The CDR3 loop reads CASSYGALPYEQYF. As DNA, the CDR3 is TGTGCCAGCAGTTATGGGGCCCTCCCCTACGAGCAGTACTTC.

Points on this clonotype: The junction does not match germline at one end; this may be a read error. The J gene is TRBJ2-3, the V gene TRBV7-2; D possibly matches TRBD1 or TRBD2 (5 bases each). CDR3 length: 15 amino acids. The germline CDR1 and CDR2 sequences are SGHTA and FQGNSA. The CDR3 here is CASSPSGQGTDTQYF. CDR3 DNA sequence: TGTGCCAGCAGCCCGTCGGGGCAGGGCACCGATACGCAGTATTTT.

V usage is TRBV5-1 and J usage is TRBJ1-1, with no clear D. Germline CDR1 SGHRS, CDR2 YFSETQ. The CDR3 length is 13 residues. The V gene lost 4 bases and the J gene lost 4 bases, with 11 bases spanning the gap. The CDR3: CASSPNEFTEAFF. The DNA of the CDR3 is TGCGCCAGCAGCCCGAATGAGTTCACTGAAGCTTTCTTT.

The V and J genes are TRBV20-1 and TRBJ2-5; D uncertain. In germline, CDR1 is DFQATT, CDR2 SNEGSKA (reference sequence). Deletions cut 7 bases from V and 4 bases from J, with 22 bases between. This CDR3 contains 15 residues. The chain's CDR3 is CSGFKSFRDGETQYF. In nucleotides, the CDR3 is TGCAGTGGCTTCAAATCCTTCCGTGACGGAGAGACCCAGTACTTC.

The chain is built from TRBV20-1 and TRBJ2-5; 10 nucleotides align to TRBD1. Trimming cost V 2 bases and J 5 bases; bases outside gene matches: 5. Germline V gives CDR1 DFQATT, CDR2 SNEGSKA (reference sequence). This CDR3 spans 14 amino acids. CDR3 nucleotides: TGCAGTGCTAGACCGTGGGGACAGGGGGAGACCCAGTACTTC. This encodes CSARPWGQGETQYF.

This clonotype was detected many times. An end of the junction differs from the germline gene, which may be a read error. The chain joins TRBV4-3 to TRBJ1-2; D ambiguous. Germline-derived CDR1 and CDR2 are LGHNA and YSLEER. This CDR3 has 12 amino acids. The CDR3, as DNA: TGTGCCAGCAGCCAGCCCGGCTATGGCTACACCTTC. It yields the protein CASSQPGYGYTF.

The chain carries TRBV27 and TRBJ2-7, with D perhaps given as TRBD1 or TRBD2 (5 bases each). This CDR3 has 15 amino acids. Germline CDR1 MNHEY, CDR2 SMNVEV (reference sequence). Trimming pared 5 bases from V and 6 bases from J, leaving 20 bases between. CDR3 bases: TGTGCCAGCAGTCTTTATGGGGCAGGGAGTCTCGAGCAGTACTTC. Amino acid sequence: CASSLYGAGSLEQYF.

The genes are TRBV14 and TRBJ2-2; D is perhaps TRBD1 (5 bases). The germline CDR1 and CDR2 sequences are SGHDN and FVKESK. V was pared by 2 bases and J by 1 base, with 14 bases between. The CDR3 totals 17 residues. This CDR3 is CASSQIQARQNTGELFF. The CDR3, as DNA: TGTGCCAGCAGCCAAATACAGGCGCGACAGAACACCGGGGAGCTGTTTTTT.

The gene calls are TRBV29-1 and TRBJ1-2; D not certain. The CDR3 is 14 amino acids. The germline V and J ends were trimmed by 5 bases and 6 bases, with 19 bases remaining between them. In germline, CDR1 is SQVTM, CDR2 ANQGSEA. Here the CDR3 DNA reads TGCAGCGTTAGGGTGCAGGACGGCTGGGATGGCTACACCTTC. This translates into CSVRVQDGWDGYTF.

The J gene is TRBJ2-3, the V gene TRBV7-6; TRBD2 agrees at 7 bases. Germline V gives CDR1 SGHVS, CDR2 FNYEAQ. The V gene end was trimmed by 5 bases and the J gene end by 0 bases; junction bases not matched to a gene: 8. CDR3 length equals 16 residues. CDR3 in amino acids: CASSPLAGPSTDTQYF. CDR3 sequence (DNA): TGTGCCAGCAGCCCCTTAGCGGGCCCTAGCACAGATACGCAGTATTTT.

This clonotype came up a few times. J is TRBJ2-1 and V is TRBV20-1; the match to TRBD2 covers 10 bases. V was pared by 6 bases and J by 6 bases, with 8 bases of the junction left unmatched. Germline CDR1 reads DFQATT; CDR2 reads SNEGSKA (reference sequence). The CDR3 has 14 residues. CDR3 loop: CSAKRGGSTNEQFF. CDR3 in DNA: TGCAGTGCCAAGCGGGGGGGGTCCACCAATGAGCAGTTCTTC.

J is TRBJ1-5 and V is TRBV7-2; D not certain. This CDR3 has 15 residues. Germline-derived CDR1 and CDR2 are SGHTA and FQGNSA. V was shortened by 7 bases and J by 6 bases, with 19 bases between the two germline ends. DNA for the CDR3: TGTGCCAGCAACCAGAGGGATGGGCGGGGTCAGCCCCAGCATTTT. This gives the protein CASNQRDGRGQPQHF.

The rearrangement joins TRBV10-3 to TRBJ1-2; D gene ambiguous. This CDR3 contains 12 residues. Trimming cost V 8 bases and J 4 bases, with 11 bases left between them. The germline CDR1 and CDR2 sequences are ENHRY and SYGVKD. The CDR3 coding sequence is TGTGCCATCGGCGAGGCTTTCTATGGCTACACCTTC. It is translated as CAIGEAFYGYTF.